Listed below are T cell receptor beta chains from one sample, sequenced in a study of blood T cell repertoires in COVID-19. Method: immunoSEQ multiplex PCR; TCRdb's copy keeps in-frame clones and lacks some. The table has about 350,000 clones, approximately 90% seen once. Sample: peripheral blood. These receptors all stem from a man aged 25 to 45 with COVID-19, enrolled during active disease. Each CDR3 is given without its conserved first and last residue. Fields, in order: D gene, V gene, CDR3 protein. D genes are given only for firm matches.

D gene: TRBD1; V gene: TRBV4-3; CDR3 protein: ASSQRTGRTDTQY
D gene: .; V gene: TRBV6-5; CDR3 protein: ASSLNGGDTEAF
D gene: .; V gene: TRBV4-2; CDR3 protein: ASSQDLQRASHYEQY
D gene: .; V gene: TRBV3-1/TRBV3-2; CDR3 protein: ASSLDVRTADYGYT
D gene: .; V gene: TRBV4-2; CDR3 protein: ASSQDRGTYNEQF
D gene: .; V gene: TRBV11-3; CDR3 protein: ASSLGREEQY
D gene: .; V gene: TRBV7-2; CDR3 protein: ASSLGPGANEKLF
D gene: .; V gene: TRBV2; CDR3 protein: ASGGRGVNNNEQF
D gene: TRBD1; V gene: TRBV7-6; CDR3 protein: ASSRRDRDTDTQY
D gene: .; V gene: TRBV5-6; CDR3 protein: ASSLGRGGGQPQH
D gene: .; V gene: TRBV2; CDR3 protein: ASSEMTTLREQY
D gene: .; V gene: TRBV5-1; CDR3 protein: ASSLEPQGSNTEAF
D gene: TRBD2; V gene: TRBV28; CDR3 protein: ASSPPNSGVHNEQF
D gene: .; V gene: TRBV4-3; CDR3 protein: ASSQDGGLYGYT
D gene: .; V gene: TRBV25-1; CDR3 protein: ASSEAGGFEAF